The T cell receptor (beta chain) under discussion was sequenced for a study of PD-1 blockade in classical Hodgkin lymphoma. Repertoires were generated with immunoSEQ multiplex PCR, while TCRdb's copy carries only in-frame clones and drops some. Counted here are 40,000 to 60,000 clones, roughly 66% occurring once; the ten biggest clones make up around 15%. Each patient relapsed following autologous stem cell transplantation, and prior brentuximab vedotin exposure differed. The CDR3 extends over 15 amino acids. Deletions cut 5 bases from V and 5 bases from J, with 15 bases between. Germline values: CDR1 SNHLY, CDR2 FYNNEI.

The sequencing used peripheral blood mononuclear cells (PBMCs), collected before the second cycle of nivolumab. The chain joins TRBV2 to TRBJ2-2, with a weak D call TRBD2 (5 bases). This TCR came from a human donor with classical Hodgkin lymphoma. The CDR3 reads CASSTLRTGTGELFF. The CDR3 DNA is TGTGCCAGCAGTACACTACGGACGGGAACCGGGGAGCTGTTTTTT.